Listed below are T cell receptor beta chains from one sample, sequenced in a study of cytomegalovirus exposure and HLA in healthy donors. Only in-frame clones appear in the TCRdb table, and some are missing; sequencing was by immunoSEQ multiplex PCR. The repertoire holds 150,000 to 200,000 clones, with 75% to 80% as singletons. Sequencing was done on a sample of PBMCs. All receptors derive from a woman in her 30s in good health and CMV-seropositive. The conserved cysteine and the conserved F or W are not part of the CDR3 here.

v_gene | CDR3aa
TRBV6-1 | ASSEALPRPETQY
TRBV5-1 | ASSLAAAGNSPLH
TRBV9 | ASSVRGEDGELF
TRBV5-1 | ASSPWDSNYGYT
TRBV11-2 | ASTDRTSANTGELF
TRBV29-1 | SVAFQTGTSGTGELF
TRBV19 | ASSIQGSGANVLT
TRBV6-6 | ASSSGGASPNQPQH
TRBV27 | ASSPHRGVADTQY
TRBV19 | ASSSNRGRQPQH
TRBV19 | ASALDGDPIPYGYT
TRBV2 | ASSQTSYEQY
TRBV19 | ASSTLARPQF
TRBV6-1 | ASSTTEGNQPQH
TRBV7-9 | ASSLLAGELETQY
TRBV7-9 | ASSLTGLQETQY
TRBV19 | GAGDYNEQF
TRBV10-2 | ASRWEISGEQY
TRBV9 | ASSQTGTGVYEQY
TRBV9 | ASGGTDPNSPLH